Sequencing of this T cell receptor (beta chain) was carried out in a study of identical twins. Overall study results and limits: Excess sharing between twins was weaker in beta out-of-frame sequences.

The CDR3 loop spans 14 amino acids. V dropped 3 bases and J dropped 2 bases, with 11 bases sitting between them. Germline V lookup: CDR1 SGHRS, CDR2 YFSETQ. TCRdb re-derived calls from the 5' RACE reads in MiXCR, one entry per CDR3 protein. The table includes approximately 670,000 distinct CDR3 sequences, roughly 6.2% detected once. This clonotype appeared a few times. Its antigen is still unknown. This chain links TRBV5-1 with TRBJ1-2, with D hard to call. Sequenced input: naive T cells sorted from blood. The sequence was obtained from a man younger than 30 in good health. The CDR3 here is CASSSGGRNYGYTF. The DNA of the CDR3 is TGCGCCAGCAGCTCCGGAGGGCGCAACTATGGCTACACCTTC.